This T cell receptor (beta chain) appears in the sequencing data of a study of shared T cell receptors in the human thymus. This CDR3 contains 15 residues. The V gene end was trimmed by 3 bases and the J gene end by 5 bases; junction bases not matched to a gene: 5. Germline V gives CDR1 SGHNT, CDR2 YENEEA. Produced via immunoSEQ multiplex PCR; TCRdb's table is partial and in-frame only. The sample includes some 700,000 clones, 88% of them seen just once. This sample also appeared in a second study, on human thymus T cells.

Input material: thymocytes. The TCR sequence derives from a boy under two years old with a congenital heart defect. This chain links TRBV11-3 with TRBJ2-1, with TRBD2 matching 9 bases. The CDR3 DNA follows: TGTGCCAGCAGCTTTAGACTAGCGGAGAACAATGAGCAGTTCTTC. This encodes CASSFRLAENNEQFF. The whole variable domain, remainder taken from reference TRBV11-3 and TRBJ2-1, is EAGVVQSPRYKIIEKKQPVAFWCNPISGHNTLYWYLQNLGQGPELLIRYENEEAVDDSQLPKDRFSAERLKGVDSTLKIQPAELGDSAVYLCASSFRLAENNEQFFGPGTRLTVL.